This T cell receptor beta chain originates from a study of T cell responses to AZD1222 COVID-19 vaccine (dated by TCRdb to the early 2020s). For the study in its entirety: AZD1222 recipients given second doses at about 4 weeks or at about 12 weeks were pooled, since spike-specific TCR depth and breadth were not found to differ between the two schedules. Trial participants were enrolled into age subgroups of 18-55, 56-69 and 70-plus years, which contained roughly 140, 27 and 60 TCR-sequenced participants, respectively. A total of approximately 250 trial participants underwent TCR sequencing, of whom more than 200 had received two doses of AZD1222 and some 25 had received two doses of the MenACWY control vaccine. Summary of the overall study and its limitations: The 56-69-year group was small, and its depth increase did not reach significance, likely because of low power. Because no samples from the day 14 peak response were available, repertoires could be characterized only after the peak T cell response. Conclusions about previously exposed vaccinees are limited, since just a handful of AZD1222 recipients were seropositive for SARS-CoV-2 at baseline. Nearly half of unique spike-specific TCRs reportedly recognized epitopes outside regions mutated in the B.1.351 and B.1.1.7 variants. After two AZD1222 doses, both the breadth and the depth of spike-specific TCRs were significantly higher than at day 0 and than in MenACWY recipients. Vaccine-associated CD4 TCRs spanned the whole spike protein, with dominant responses in regions 160-218 and 743-854. Most participants were white British and females outnumbered males, and the authors suggested that clonal diversity may have been underestimated.

The CDR3 regions of human TCRbeta chains were analyzed by immunosequencing. As for the original processing: TCRs in the repertoires were matched against a reference library of SARS-CoV-2-specific TCRs that had been generated with the MIRA antigen-specificity platform. Breadth was defined as the fraction of unique TCRs that were SARS-CoV-2-associated, and depth was defined as the fraction of total T cells that were SARS-CoV-2-associated. Each spike-specific TCR was assigned to its reactive spike region and to a CD4 or CD8 class using the MIRA data. Log10-transformed breadth and depth values were compared by one-way ANOVA with Sidak's multiple comparisons tests. TCRdb obtained this table from immuneACCESS and retained in-frame rearrangements with V and J assigned. These tables miss some clones; where compared with another copy, unresolved V genes account for less than half of the shortfall, and the remainder is unexplained. That table is the source of V, J and clone size, and D and trimming were worked out from the DNA. The sample table contains some 120,000 clones; only one count was recorded for 87% of them. Approximately 1.4% of the sample is taken by the ten largest.

Read against the paper, the sample's time point label means: baseline before first vaccination. Vaccinee samples came from UK trials COV001 and COV002, including a single-blind randomized controlled phase 2/3 trial of AZD1222 (ChAdOx1 nCoV-19) in healthy adults. Trial participant PBMC samples were collected at day 0 and day 28 after the second dose for TCRbeta chain sequencing. Details on this clone: This receptor's antigen is unknown. Base quality data are lacking; no much larger clone is found one base away.

The CDR3 spans 21 residues, from the cysteine through the phenylalanine. Only the CDR3 DNA stays, 63 bases, in frame from base 1. V drops 5 bases and J drops 0 bases, leaving 29 bases in between. For CDR1 and CDR2, the germline V gene lists SGHTA and FQGTGA. Here the sequenced sample was peripheral blood, taken on day 0 of AZD1222 vaccination. This sequence originates from an adult in good health. The V and J genes are TRBV7-3 and TRBJ2-1; TRBD2 is possibly the D segment (7 matching bases). DNA sequence: TGTGCCAGCAGCGCCCAGGGCGGGGGCCCCTCCCCTTCGTACTCCTACAATGAGCAGTTCTTC. It translates to CASSAQGGGPSPSYSYNEQFF.